Listed below are T cell receptor beta chains from one sample, sequenced in a study of CD8 T cells in ankylosing spondylitis. TCRdb analysed the 5' RACE reads with MiXCR anew, one entry per CDR3 protein. The table records under 400,000 distinct CDR3 sequences, about 9.9% of them present only once. Specimen: blood, either unsorted or a sorted T cell fraction (not recorded which). The receptors shown here come from a female donor with ankylosing spondylitis or in good health (not recorded which). CDR3s leave out the opening cysteine and the closing phenylalanine or tryptophan. Fields, in order: clone size, V gene, J gene, CDR3 protein. Rows give clone size only sometimes, using once, few, many, or a class for an expanded clone.

clone size: NA
V gene: TRBV27
J gene: TRBJ2-2
CDR3 protein: ASSLWENTGELF

clone size: many
V gene: TRBV9
J gene: TRBJ1-1
CDR3 protein: ASSVDKMTLMNTEAF

clone size: many
V gene: TRBV12-3/TRBV12-4
J gene: TRBJ1-3
CDR3 protein: ASSSDRGYFGNTIY

clone size: many
V gene: TRBV20-1
J gene: TRBJ1-1
CDR3 protein: SAEVNMNTEAF

clone size: few
V gene: TRBV28
J gene: TRBJ1-2
CDR3 protein: ASRVGGDYGYT

clone size: many
V gene: TRBV5-1
J gene: TRBJ2-3
CDR3 protein: ASSPGGLAGADTQY

clone size: many
V gene: TRBV6-1
J gene: TRBJ2-3
CDR3 protein: ASSGQGASDTQY

clone size: few
V gene: TRBV7-9
J gene: TRBJ2-3
CDR3 protein: ASSFRGLATDTQY

clone size: many
V gene: TRBV20-1
J gene: TRBJ2-3
CDR3 protein: SATAGGSRTDTQY

clone size: many
V gene: TRBV20-1
J gene: TRBJ1-1
CDR3 protein: SASDGPTNTEAF

clone size: many
V gene: TRBV7-2
J gene: TRBJ2-3
CDR3 protein: ASSLVRRNTQY

clone size: NA
V gene: TRBV6-5
J gene: TRBJ1-3
CDR3 protein: ASSYPQLQGSSGNTIY

clone size: NA
V gene: TRBV28
J gene: TRBJ1-2
CDR3 protein: ASSLTTVYGYT

clone size: many
V gene: TRBV20-1
J gene: TRBJ2-3
CDR3 protein: SARLLGLTDTQY

clone size: many
V gene: TRBV5-1
J gene: TRBJ2-1
CDR3 protein: ASSFRRADNEQF

clone size: NA
V gene: TRBV27
J gene: TRBJ2-2
CDR3 protein: ASSWGVGTGELF

clone size: NA
V gene: TRBV20-1
J gene: TRBJ2-7
CDR3 protein: STLTASYEQY